The 32 T cell receptor beta chains in this list originate from one sample, sequenced in a study of CD8 T cells in Susac syndrome (dated by TCRdb to about 2019). Libraries were made using the immunoSEQ multiplex PCR assay. RNA was extracted using the RNeasy kit, and about 0.45 to 1 microgram was reverse transcribed with random hexamers. The public reads were run again by TCRdb, first through fastp at Q25 and then through MiXCR, and only productive beta chains were kept. Rows with one shared CDR3 protein collapse into an entry with the most common genes and DNA. The sample records hundreds of thousands of distinct CDR3 sequences, 94% of which are singletons. In total, the top ten clones hold 0.15% of the sample. Source material: CD4+ T cells from PBMCs. The receptor source for this set is a human donor with Susac syndrome.

This chain connects TRBV5-1 to TRBJ1-6; D gene unclear. Between the trimmed V and J ends, which lost 2 bases and 8 bases, there was a span of 11 bases. The germline CDR1 and CDR2 sequences are SGHRS and YFSETQ. The CDR3 totals 14 residues. The DNA for the CDR3 is TGCGCCAGCAGCTTCGGGGAGGGTGATTCACCCCTCCACTTT. Its protein product is CASSFGEGDSPLHF.

This rearrangement joins TRBV28 to TRBJ2-2; no reliable D call. In germline, CDR1 is MDHEN, CDR2 SYDVKM. This CDR3 is 14 amino acids long. V lost 3 bases and J 4 bases, leaving 9 bases between the germline ends. This CDR3 reads CASSFLPLTGELFF. CDR3 DNA sequence: TGTGCCAGCAGTTTTCTCCCCCTCACCGGGGAGCTGTTTTTT.

This chain links TRBV11-2 with TRBJ2-5; D is possibly TRBD2 (6 bases). V was trimmed by 1 base and J by 2 bases, leaving 11 bases between them. The CDR3 extends over 15 amino acids. Per the germline V gene, CDR1 is SGHAT and CDR2 is FQNNGV. The CDR3 nucleotides are TGTGCCAGCAGCTTAGGAGGTGGGGGGCAAGAGACCCAGTACTTC. Protein: CASSLGGGGQETQYF.

This rearrangement joins TRBV20-1 to TRBJ1-2; D possibly corresponds to TRBD1 (6 bases). Germline assignment: CDR1 DFQATT and CDR2 SNEGSKA (reference sequence). Between the trimmed V and J ends, which lost 3 bases and 4 bases, there was a span of 12 bases. CDR3 length: 13 residues. CDR3 bases: TGCAGTGCTAGGGCTGACAGGCCCTATGGCTACACCTTC. This gives the protein CSARADRPYGYTF.

The V call is TRBV3-1, the J call TRBJ2-5; tentatively, D is TRBD2 (5 bases). V lost 10 bases to trimming and J lost 5 bases, with 5 bases between them. The CDR3 totals 9 residues. Germline lookup yields CDR1 LGHDT and CDR2 YNNKEL (reference sequence). CDR3 nucleotide sequence: TGTGCCACGGGGGAGACCCAGTACTTC. It codes for CATGETQYF.

This clonotype appeared once. The chain links TRBV5-8 to TRBJ2-3; the D gene is possibly TRBD1 (6 bases). The germline V gene has CDR1 SGHTS and CDR2 YDEGEE. This CDR3 comprises 14 residues. Trimming removed 5 bases at V and 1 base at J, with 11 bases between. CDR3 protein: CASSRQVGTDTQYF. The DNA of the CDR3 is TGTGCCAGCAGTCGACAGGTGGGCACAGATACGCAGTATTTT. Full variable domain (outside the CDR3, taken from reference TRBV5-8 and TRBJ2-3): EAGVTQSPTHLIKTRGQQATLRCSPISGHTSVYWYQQALGLGLQFLLWYDEGEERNRGNFPPRFSGRQFPNYSSELNVNALELEDSALYLCASSRQVGTDTQYFGPGTRLTVL.

This rearrangement joins TRBV12-3 or TRBV12-4 to TRBJ2-6; D gene unclear. Trimming took off 7 bases at V and 2 bases at J, with 15 bases between the two ends. This CDR3 is built from 16 residues. CDR3 loop: CASTSDGGAGANVLTF. The CDR3 DNA follows: TGTGCCAGCACCTCCGACGGCGGTGCTGGGGCCAACGTCCTGACTTTC.

The V call is TRBV13, the J call TRBJ2-7; D possibly corresponds to TRBD2 (6 bases). V was shortened by 8 bases and J by 6 bases, with 17 bases between the two germline ends. The CDR3 contains 13 residues. CDR1 is PRHDT and CDR2 is FYEKMQ in the germline V gene (reference sequence). The CDR3 spells CASCSGGIGEQYF. The DNA of the CDR3 is TGTGCCAGCTGCAGTGGAGGGATCGGCGAGCAGTACTTC.

V and J are TRBV5-1 and TRBJ2-2; D is unclear. The CDR3 spans 11 residues. Germline V gene lookup returns CDR1 SGHRS and CDR2 YFSETQ. Trimming pared 4 bases from V and 7 bases from J, leaving 5 bases between. The CDR3 here is CASSDFGELFF. CDR3 sequence (DNA): TGCGCCAGCAGCGATTTCGGGGAGCTGTTTTTT.

The chain combines TRBV19 with TRBJ1-5; 7 bases are a match to TRBD1. The CDR3 runs 15 residues. Germline V gene sequence: CDR1 LNHDA, CDR2 SQIVND (reference sequence). J lost 11 bases, V lost 1 base, and 11 bases had no gene match. CDR3 coding DNA: TGTGCCAGTAGTATAGCAGGACAGGCCGGTAGGGCCCAGCATTTT. Protein sequence: CASSIAGQAGRAQHF.

V and J are TRBV11-2 and TRBJ2-3, with D possibly being TRBD2 (6 bases). The germline CDR1 and CDR2 sequences are SGHAT and FQNNGV. V lost 3 bases to trimming and J lost 0 bases, with 13 bases between them. This CDR3 region has 16 residues. In nucleotides, the CDR3 is TGTGCCAGCAGCTTCACGGCGGGATCGAGCACAGATACGCAGTATTTT. It specifies CASSFTAGSSTDTQYF.

Written as DNA, the CDR3 is TGCAGTGCTAGACAGGACAGGGGGCGGCTCGAGCAGTACTTC. This translates into CSARQDRGRLEQYF. V and J are TRBV20-1 and TRBJ2-7; 11 nucleotides line up with TRBD1. Per the germline V gene, CDR1 is DFQATT and CDR2 is SNEGSKA (reference sequence). V dropped 2 bases and J dropped 6; count of bases not matched to a gene: 6. The CDR3 loop spans 14 amino acids.

The chain has TRBV20-1 and TRBJ2-5; 8 bases agree with TRBD2. Germline loops: CDR1 DFQATT, CDR2 SNEGSKA (reference sequence). V lost 2 bases, J lost 4 bases, and 18 bases stayed unmatched. CDR3 length: 18 residues. The CDR3 region is CSARPHGGKLAVPETQYF. CDR3 DNA sequence: TGCAGTGCTAGACCCCATGGGGGGAAACTAGCGGTCCCAGAGACCCAGTACTTC.

The chain recombines TRBV9 with TRBJ2-2, with D tentatively TRBD1 (6 bases). Deletions cut 0 bases from V and 2 bases from J, with 11 bases between. Germline lookup yields CDR1 SGDLS and CDR2 YYNGEE. The CDR3 sequence is 16 residues long. The CDR3 sequence: CASSVGWTANTGELFF. The CDR3 DNA sequence: TGTGCCAGCAGCGTAGGCTGGACAGCTAACACCGGGGAGCTGTTTTTT.

The chain combines TRBV30 with TRBJ1-4; perhaps TRBD1 as D (5 bases). Trimming removed 3 bases from V and 4 bases from J, with 15 bases in between. Germline V gene sequence: CDR1 GTSNPN, CDR2 SVGIG (reference sequence). This CDR3 has 15 amino acids. This chain's CDR3 is CAWSRHTGINEKLFF. The CDR3 DNA reads as TGTGCCTGGAGCCGCCACACAGGAATTAATGAAAAACTGTTTTTT.

The CDR3 reads CASFPVAAQETQYF. The CDR3 bases are TGTGCTAGCTTCCCCGTGGCAGCCCAAGAGACCCAGTACTTC. V and J are TRBV7-7 and TRBJ2-5; D remains unclear. The CDR3 totals 14 residues. Germline lookup yields CDR1 SSHAT and CDR2 FNYEAQ (reference sequence).

The chain couples TRBV6-2 or TRBV6-3 to TRBJ1-5; D ambiguous. In germline, CDR1 is MNHEY, CDR2 SVGEGT. This CDR3 has 16 residues. Trimming left V 5 bases short and J 0 bases short, with 14 bases between. CDR3 amino acids: CASSRRSGVSNQPQHF. CDR3 coding DNA: TGTGCCAGCAGTCGCCGGTCCGGGGTTAGCAATCAGCCCCAGCATTTT.

The genes are TRBV7-9 and TRBJ1-6; a possible D gene is TRBD1 (5 bases). Germline V CDR1 and CDR2: SEHNR, FQNEAQ (reference sequence). The CDR3 has 13 residues. Trimming took off 6 bases at V and 10 bases at J, with 13 bases between the two ends. The CDR3 here is CASSLTGPSPLHF. CDR3 DNA: TGTGCCAGCAGTCTTACAGGCCCATCACCCCTCCACTTT.

V usage is TRBV5-1 and J usage is TRBJ1-1; D uncertain. The CDR3 spans 14 residues. Germline loops: CDR1 SGHRS, CDR2 YFSETQ. Between the trimmed V and J ends, which lost 4 bases and 1 base, there was a span of 11 bases. This CDR3 is CASSPSAGNTEAFF. The CDR3 coding sequence is TGCGCCAGCAGCCCTTCAGCGGGGAACACTGAAGCTTTCTTT.

V gene TRBV12-3 or TRBV12-4 combines with J gene TRBJ2-1; D is unresolved. V was clipped by 6 bases and J by 5 bases, with 17 bases between them. The CDR3 runs 15 residues. The CDR3 DNA reads TGTGCCAGCAGCCAAATAGGGCCGGGCAACAATGAGCAGTTCTTC. Its translation is CASSQIGPGNNEQFF.

V and J are TRBV6-2 or TRBV6-3 and TRBJ1-5, with a tentative D call TRBD1 (5 bases). The CDR3 is 14 amino acids. Trimming took 6 bases from V and 4 from J, leaving 13 bases between them. CDR1 and CDR2 from the germline V gene are MNHEY and SVGEGT. The CDR3 region is CASRKMGGNQPQHF. CDR3 bases: TGTGCCAGCAGAAAAATGGGGGGAAATCAGCCCCAGCATTTT.

The chain is built from TRBV4-1 and TRBJ2-5; D may be TRBD2 (5 bases). Germline lookup yields CDR1 MGHRA and CDR2 YSYEKL. V dropped 4 bases and J dropped 2 bases, with 8 bases sitting between them. This CDR3 is 13 amino acids long. As DNA, the CDR3 is TGCGCCAGCAGCCCCGGGATACAAGAGACCCAGTACTTC. It encodes CASSPGIQETQYF.

The chain uses TRBV9 and TRBJ1-4; D ambiguous. The CDR3 covers 14 residues. Germline V gene lookup returns CDR1 SGDLS and CDR2 YYNGEE. Trimming stripped 1 base from V and 4 bases from J, with 8 bases between. The CDR3 is CASSVNPDNEKLFF. The CDR3 nucleotides read TGTGCCAGCAGCGTAAACCCGGATAATGAAAAACTGTTTTTT.

This chain links TRBV3-1 with TRBJ2-4; no reliable D call. CDR3 length equals 17 residues. Germline V lookup: CDR1 LGHDT, CDR2 YNNKEL (reference sequence). The V end lost 0 bases, the J end lost 5 bases, and 17 bases lay between the germline ends. The CDR3 reads CASSQDLAPKGQNIQYF. CDR3 nucleotide sequence: TGTGCCAGCAGCCAAGATCTCGCCCCCAAGGGCCAAAACATTCAGTACTTC.

V usage is TRBV4-1 and J usage is TRBJ1-2; D is undetermined. V gave up 1 base and J gave up 0 bases, with 12 bases separating them. This CDR3 comprises 16 residues. Germline V gene data show CDR1 as MGHRA and CDR2 as YSYEKL. CDR3 DNA sequence: TGCGCCAGCAGCCAAGTATCCTCAGGATCTAACTATGGCTACACCTTC. It yields the protein CASSQVSSGSNYGYTF.

The rearrangement links TRBV12-3 or TRBV12-4 to TRBJ2-7; D may be TRBD2 (6 bases). Trimming pared 4 bases from V and 6 bases from J, leaving 16 bases between. This CDR3 has 14 amino acids. This chain's CDR3 is CASSWRGDPPEQYF. CDR3 nucleotide sequence: TGTGCCAGCAGTTGGCGGGGTGACCCCCCCGAGCAGTACTTC.

This chain uses TRBV7-8 with TRBJ2-2; TRBD2 agrees at 7 bases. After removal of 4 bases from V and 4 bases from J, the junction contained 6 bases not matched to a gene. Per the germline V gene, CDR1 is SGHVS and CDR2 is FQNEAQ. The CDR3 runs to 15 residues. The CDR3 DNA reads as TGTGCCAGCAGCTCATCCGGGACTACCACCGGGGAGCTGTTTTTT. This translates into CASSSSGTTTGELFF.

This chain uses TRBV12-3 or TRBV12-4 with TRBJ1-5, with a possible D match to TRBD1 (5 bases). V lost 4 bases and J 4 bases, leaving 14 bases between the germline ends. CDR3 length: 15 amino acids. CDR3 region: CASSSIQGPNQPQHF. In nucleotides, the CDR3 is TGTGCCAGCAGTTCAATCCAGGGTCCTAATCAGCCCCAGCATTTT.

This CDR3 is CSARDPQGTYGYTF. The DNA for the CDR3 is TGCAGTGCTAGGGACCCCCAGGGTACCTATGGCTACACCTTC. V and J are TRBV20-1 and TRBJ1-2; a possible D gene is TRBD1 (5 bases). The CDR3 contains 14 residues. CDR1 is DFQATT and CDR2 is SNEGSKA in the germline V gene (reference sequence). V shed 3 bases and J shed 4 bases, with 15 bases lying between them.

The V and J genes are TRBV3-1 and TRBJ2-1; D unresolved. The germline gives CDR1 LGHDT, CDR2 YNNKEL (reference sequence). The CDR3 has 12 amino acids. V was shortened by 3 bases and J by 2 bases, with 2 bases between the two germline ends. The CDR3 DNA reads TGTGCCAGCAGCCAGGCCTACAATGAGCAGTTCTTC. It codes for CASSQAYNEQFF.

J is TRBJ1-4 and V is TRBV5-1; D uncertain. V was clipped by 3 bases and J by 11 bases, with 17 bases between them. The CDR3 is 14 residues long. Germline V gene data show CDR1 as SGHRS and CDR2 as YFSETQ. The CDR3 nucleotides read TGCGCCAGCAGCTCGGACTGGGAGCCCGACAAACTGTTTTTT. Translated, it gives CASSSDWEPDKLFF.

V is TRBV27 and J is TRBJ1-1; tentatively, D is TRBD1 (5 bases). Per the germline V gene, CDR1 is MNHEY and CDR2 is SMNVEV (reference sequence). V lost 5 bases, J lost 0 bases, and 13 bases lay in between. This CDR3 has 15 residues. The CDR3 sequence is CASSPRTSLNTEAFF. The CDR3 DNA reads TGTGCCAGCAGTCCGCGGACATCTTTGAACACTGAAGCTTTCTTT.